Presented here are 23 T cell receptor beta chains from one specimen sequenced in a study of blood T cells in healthy people across ages. Using a J-beta primer mix together with a sample-barcoded 5' primer, a second PCR was run for roughly 6 to 12 cycles. A single record per CDR3 protein comes from TCRdb applying MiXCR to the 5' RACE reads. The profile covers roughly 2 million distinct CDR3 sequences, with around half appearing a single time and 2.1% taken by the ten largest. What was sequenced was blood. These receptors were taken from a woman aged 40 to 50 in good health.

V and J are TRBV14 and TRBJ1-6; D ambiguous. Trimming took off 4 bases at V and 7 bases at J, with 11 bases between the two ends. The CDR3 contains 14 residues. CDR1 is SGHDN and CDR2 is FVKESK in the germline V gene. The CDR3 protein is CASSLPGLNSPLHF. DNA for the CDR3: TGTGCCAGCAGCCTCCCCGGACTGAATTCACCCCTCCACTTT.

This clonotype was seen a handful of times. A much larger clonotype is one base distant, so this may be a read error. This rearrangement joins TRBV7-2 to TRBJ2-1, with D hard to call. Near its end, the DNA agrees better with TRBJ2-7, so the J call may be wrong. Per the germline V gene, CDR1 is SGHTA and CDR2 is FQGNSA. This CDR3 comprises 15 residues. The CDR3 protein is CASSLAESSYNEQYF. The CDR3 region has the DNA TGTGCCAGCAGCTTAGCGGAGAGCTCCTACAATGAGCAGTACTTC.

This chain links TRBV28 with TRBJ2-5, with TRBD2 as a possible D gene (7 bases). In germline, CDR1 is MDHEN, CDR2 SYDVKM. This CDR3 has 14 amino acids. The germline V and J ends were trimmed by 2 bases and 7 bases, with 14 bases remaining between them. The CDR3 DNA follows: TGTGCCAGCAGTTTAGTCGGGGGGCTGGGGACCCAGTACTTC. Its protein product is CASSLVGGLGTQYF. The entire variable domain, with the rest obtained from reference TRBV28 and TRBJ2-5, is as follows: DVKVTQSSRYLVKRTGEKVFLECVQDMDHENMFWYRQDPGLGLRLIYFSYDVKMKEKGDIPEGYSVSREKKERFSLILESASTNQTSMYLCASSLVGGLGTQYFGPGTRLLVL.

This clonotype was observed once. The chain recombines TRBV12-3 or TRBV12-4 with TRBJ1-1; 7 bases fit TRBD1. CDR3 length equals 15 residues. Trimming cost V 2 bases and J 1 base; bases outside gene matches: 4. DNA of the CDR3: TGTGCCAGCAGTTTAAGACAGGGTAGGAACACTGAAGCTTTCTTT. It is translated as CASSLRQGRNTEAFF.

This chain connects TRBV5-1 to TRBJ2-7, with 12 positions matching TRBD2. The CDR3 runs to 13 residues. CDR1 is SGHRS, CDR2 YFSETQ, per germline. V lost 4 bases and J lost 5; bases outside the gene matches: 1. The CDR3 sequence is CASSRTSGDEQYF. The CDR3 DNA reads TGCGCCAGCAGCCGGACTAGCGGGGACGAGCAGTACTTC.

V usage is TRBV28 and J usage is TRBJ2-3; D gene ambiguous. Deletions cut 5 bases from V and 10 bases from J, with 10 bases between. CDR3 size: 11 residues. Germline V lookup: CDR1 MDHEN, CDR2 SYDVKM. CDR3 bases: TGTGCCAGCAGTCAAGGAGTGCCGCAGTATTTT. Translation gives CASSQGVPQYF.

The chain recombines TRBV20-1 with TRBJ1-5; 7 bases agree with TRBD1. Trimming removed 5 bases from V and 2 bases from J; junction bases left unmatched: 9. The CDR3 runs to 15 residues. Germline CDR1 and CDR2: DFQATT and SNEGSKA (reference sequence). DNA of the CDR3: TGCAGTGCTGGGAGGCGACAGGGAGGCAATCAGCCCCAGCATTTT. This codes for CSAGRRQGGNQPQHF.

This clonotype has a handful of counts. The gene calls are TRBV20-1 and TRBJ2-5, with 7 bases that match TRBD2. CDR3 length: 14 residues. With V trimmed by 0 bases and J by 1 base, 2 bases remained unmatched. Germline V gene data show CDR1 as DFQATT and CDR2 as SNEGSKA (reference sequence). Written as DNA, the CDR3 is TGCAGTGCTAGAGAGGGGGGGACCCAAGAGACCCAGTACTTC. Protein product: CSAREGGTQETQYF.

The chain links TRBV9 to TRBJ1-2, with TRBD1 identical over 7 bases. CDR1 SGDLS and CDR2 YYNGEE come from the germline V gene. This CDR3 has 16 amino acids. With V trimmed by 3 bases and J by 4 bases, 12 bases remained unmatched. CDR3 coding DNA: TGTGCCAGCAGCGGAGTTAGATGGGACAGAATCTATGGCTACACCTTC. The encoded protein is CASSGVRWDRIYGYTF.

The gene calls are TRBV3-1 and TRBJ2-1; 7 positions agree with TRBD1. This CDR3 spans 16 amino acids. Germline trimming cut 0 bases from V and 7 bases from J; bases unmatched to any gene: 9. The germline V gene encodes CDR1 LGHDT and CDR2 YNNKEL (reference sequence). The chain's CDR3 is CASSQDLVGTENEQFF. The CDR3 DNA sequence: TGTGCCAGCAGCCAAGATCTGGTCGGGACAGAAAATGAGCAGTTCTTC.

The CDR3 sequence is CASIQQGLTNEKLFF. The CDR3 nucleotides are TGCGCCAGCATACAACAGGGGCTAACTAATGAAAAACTGTTTTTT. The genes are TRBV10-1 and TRBJ1-4; 7 nucleotides agree with TRBD1. The V and J ends lost 7 bases and 1 base, in that order; junction bases with no gene match: 6. The CDR3 loop spans 15 amino acids. Per the germline V gene, CDR1 is WNHNN and CDR2 is SYGVQD (reference sequence).

This clonotype was detected a few times. The chain carries TRBV15 and TRBJ2-5; a possible D gene is TRBD1 (6 bases). Germline lookup yields CDR1 LNHNV and CDR2 YYDKDF (reference sequence). The CDR3 extends over 14 amino acids. The germline V and J ends were trimmed by 2 bases and 4 bases, with 11 bases remaining between them. Here the CDR3 reads CATSRKDRGETQYF. The CDR3 nucleotides are TGTGCCACCAGCAGAAAGGACAGAGGAGAGACCCAGTACTTC.

The chain employs TRBV10-3 and TRBJ2-7; TRBD1 matches at 11 bases. V trimming: 9 bases; J trimming: 3 bases; junction bases outside the gene matches: 4. The CDR3 runs 13 residues. Germline CDR1 is ENHRY and CDR2 is SYGVKD. The CDR3 sequence: CAITGTGGYEQYF. The DNA for the CDR3 is TGTGCCATTACCGGGACAGGGGGCTACGAGCAGTACTTC.

The chain couples TRBV6-2 or TRBV6-3 to TRBJ1-2; D remains ambiguous. V gave up 6 bases and J gave up 4 bases, with 12 bases separating them. Germline V CDR1 and CDR2: MNHEY, SVGEGT. The CDR3 loop spans 13 amino acids. The CDR3 is CASSPLLGYGYTF. The CDR3, as DNA: TGTGCCAGCAGCCCACTTCTAGGCTATGGCTACACCTTC.

This clonotype was recorded a few times. A read error may be the cause here, since a much bigger clone is one base away. The V call is TRBV29-1, the J call TRBJ2-5, with TRBD1 identical over 9 bases. Germline-derived CDR1 and CDR2 are SQVTM and ANQGSEA. There are 14 residues in the CDR3. J lost 5 bases, V lost 6 bases, and 10 bases had no gene match. The CDR3 DNA is TGCAGCGTAGGAGCCCGGGACAGGGCCGAGACCCAGTACTTC. It is translated as CSVGARDRAETQYF.

This chain links TRBV29-1 with TRBJ2-5, with 10 bases aligning to TRBD2. The CDR3 runs to 14 residues. Germline CDR1 and CDR2: SQVTM and ANQGSEA. The V segment lost 6 bases and the J segment 5 bases; nucleotides outside the gene matches: 9. As DNA, the CDR3 is TGCAGCGTAGCCACCGGGACTAGCGCCGAGACCCAGTACTTC. This sequence encodes CSVATGTSAETQYF. The full variable domain, with the rest looked up from reference TRBV29-1 and TRBJ2-5, is SAVISQKPSRDICQRGTSLTIQCQVDSQVTMMFWYRQQPGQSLTLIATANQGSEATYESGFVIDKFPISRPNLTFSTLTVSNMSPEDSSIYLCSVATGTSAETQYFGPGTRLLVL.

This clonotype was observed many times. The CDR3 coding sequence is TGCAGTGCTTATGGCTACTACACCTTC. Amino acids: CSAYGYYTF. This sequence joins TRBV20-1 and TRBJ1-2; D is undetermined. V lost 5 bases and J 10 bases, leaving 8 bases between the germline ends. The CDR3 runs to 9 residues. Germline CDR1 DFQATT, CDR2 SNEGSKA (reference sequence).

J is TRBJ2-7 and V is TRBV15; perhaps TRBD1 as D (5 bases). From germline, CDR1 is LNHNV and CDR2 YYDKDF (reference sequence). With 0 bases removed from V and 4 bases from J, the gap between germline ends came to 13 bases. CDR3 length equals 15 residues. CDR3 coding DNA: TGTGCCACCAGCAGAGATAGGGCAGGGCAATACGAGCAGTACTTC. Its protein is CATSRDRAGQYEQYF.

This sequence joins TRBV28 and TRBJ2-6; no clear D gene. The germline V and J ends were trimmed by 11 bases and 2 bases, with 7 bases remaining between them. The V gene's germline CDR1 is MDHEN and CDR2 SYDVKM. The CDR3 is 12 amino acids. This CDR3 reads CASQAGANVLTF. CDR3 in DNA: TGTGCCTCCCAGGCTGGGGCCAACGTCCTGACTTTC.

This clonotype occurred a few times. The chain recombines TRBV5-5 with TRBJ1-5; D not certain. V was cut by 0 bases and J by 2 bases, with 12 bases left in between. This CDR3 region has 16 residues. Germline V lookup: CDR1 SGHKS, CDR2 YYEKEE (reference sequence). The CDR3 spells CASSLEGAGRNQPQHF. The CDR3 nucleotides are TGTGCCAGCAGCTTGGAAGGAGCAGGTCGCAATCAGCCCCAGCATTTT.

The V gene is TRBV12-3 or TRBV12-4, the J gene TRBJ2-1; tentative D call: TRBD2 (7 bases). The CDR3 extends over 15 amino acids. Trimming took 0 bases from V and 9 from J, leaving 15 bases between them. In DNA, the CDR3 is TGTGCCAGCAGTTTAGCGGGGGGGCCTTTAACTGAGCAGTTCTTC. Translated: CASSLAGGPLTEQFF.

Details on this clonotype: At one end, the junction sequence differs from germline, possibly due to a read error. The chain has TRBV27 and TRBJ2-1; 10 bases map to TRBD1. The CDR3 totals 15 residues. Germline values: CDR1 MNHEY, CDR2 SMNVEV (reference sequence). CDR3 protein: CASSSPGQGRNGQFF. CDR3 bases: TGTGCCAGCAGTTCCCCGGGACAGGGGAGGAATGGGCAGTTCTTC.

In the case of this clonotype: A single base separates this from a much larger clone, so it may be a read error. This chain connects TRBV7-2 to TRBJ2-7; 9 nucleotides agree with TRBD2. The CDR3 loop spans 15 amino acids. Per germline, CDR1 SGHTA and CDR2 FQGNSA. With V trimmed by 2 bases and J by 7 bases, 9 bases remained unmatched. For the CDR3, the DNA is TGTGCCAGCAGCTTACTAGCGGGGAACTACAATGAGCAGTACTTC. Amino acids: CASSLLAGNYNEQYF.